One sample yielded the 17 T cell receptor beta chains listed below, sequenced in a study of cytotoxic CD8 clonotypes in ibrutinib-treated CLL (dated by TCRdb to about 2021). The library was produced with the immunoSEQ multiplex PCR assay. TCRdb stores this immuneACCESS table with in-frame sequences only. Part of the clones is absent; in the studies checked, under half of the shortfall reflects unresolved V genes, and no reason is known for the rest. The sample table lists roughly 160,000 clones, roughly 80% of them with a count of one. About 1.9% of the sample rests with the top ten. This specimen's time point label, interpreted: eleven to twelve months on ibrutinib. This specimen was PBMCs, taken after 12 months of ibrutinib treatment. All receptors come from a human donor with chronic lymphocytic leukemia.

This chain's CDR3 is CASNLSLGRTGNIQYF. The CDR3 bases are TGTGCCAGCAACCTATCCTTGGGGCGCACGGGGAACATTCAGTACTTC. The rearrangement uses TRBV28 and TRBJ2-4, with D possibly called TRBD1 or TRBD2 (5 bases each). The CDR3 is made up of 16 amino acids. Germline CDR1 MDHEN, CDR2 SYDVKM. V shed 7 bases and J shed 7 bases, with 23 bases lying between them. Supplemented by reference TRBV28 and TRBJ2-4, the full variable domain reads DVKVTQSSRYLVKRTGEKVFLECVQDMDHENMFWYRQDPGLGLRLIYFSYDVKMKEKGDIPEGYSVSREKKERFSLILESASTNQTSMYLCASNLSLGRTGNIQYFGAGTRLSVL.

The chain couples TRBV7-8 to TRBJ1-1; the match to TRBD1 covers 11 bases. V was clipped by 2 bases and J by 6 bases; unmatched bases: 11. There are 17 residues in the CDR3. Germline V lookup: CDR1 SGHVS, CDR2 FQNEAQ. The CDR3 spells CASSLRTGGSWGAEAFF. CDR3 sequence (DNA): TGTGCCAGCAGCTTAAGGACAGGGGGCTCATGGGGCGCTGAAGCTTTCTTT.

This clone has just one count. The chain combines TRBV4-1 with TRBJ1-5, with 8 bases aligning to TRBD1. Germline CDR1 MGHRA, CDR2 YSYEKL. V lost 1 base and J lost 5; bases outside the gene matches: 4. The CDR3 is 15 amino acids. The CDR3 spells CASSQGQGWYQPQHF. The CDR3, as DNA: TGCGCCAGCAGCCAAGGACAGGGGTGGTATCAGCCCCAGCATTTT.

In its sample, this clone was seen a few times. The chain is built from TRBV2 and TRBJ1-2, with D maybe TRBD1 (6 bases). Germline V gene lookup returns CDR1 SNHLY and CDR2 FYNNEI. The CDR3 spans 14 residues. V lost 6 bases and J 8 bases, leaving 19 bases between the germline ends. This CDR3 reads CASSATDSSWGYTF. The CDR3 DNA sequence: TGTGCCAGCAGCGCTACGGACAGTTCGTGGGGCTACACCTTC. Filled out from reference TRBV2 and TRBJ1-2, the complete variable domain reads EPEVTQTPSHQVTQMGQEVILRCVPISNHLYFYWYRQILGQKVEFLVSFYNNEISEKSEIFDDQFSVERPDGSNFTLKIRSTKLEDSAMYFCASSATDSSWGYTFGSGTRLTVV.

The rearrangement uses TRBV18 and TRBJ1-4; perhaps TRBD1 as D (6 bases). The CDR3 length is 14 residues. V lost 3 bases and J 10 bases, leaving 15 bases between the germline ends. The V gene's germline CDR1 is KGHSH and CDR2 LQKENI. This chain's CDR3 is CASSPATGSGKLFF. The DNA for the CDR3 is TGTGCCAGCTCACCTGCCACAGGGAGTGGAAAACTGTTTTTT.

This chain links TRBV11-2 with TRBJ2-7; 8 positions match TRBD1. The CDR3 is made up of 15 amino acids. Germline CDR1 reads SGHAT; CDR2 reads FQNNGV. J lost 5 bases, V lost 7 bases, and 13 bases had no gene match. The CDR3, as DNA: TGTGCCAGCACCCCCCTGGGACAGGTAGTCAACGAGCAGTACTTC. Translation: CASTPLGQVVNEQYF.

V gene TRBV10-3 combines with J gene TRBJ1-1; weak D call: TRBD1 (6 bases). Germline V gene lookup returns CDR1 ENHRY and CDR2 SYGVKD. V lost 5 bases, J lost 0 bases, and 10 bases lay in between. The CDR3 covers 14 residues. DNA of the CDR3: TGTGCCATCAGTTCAGACAGGATGAACACTGAAGCTTTCTTT. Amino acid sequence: CAISSDRMNTEAFF.

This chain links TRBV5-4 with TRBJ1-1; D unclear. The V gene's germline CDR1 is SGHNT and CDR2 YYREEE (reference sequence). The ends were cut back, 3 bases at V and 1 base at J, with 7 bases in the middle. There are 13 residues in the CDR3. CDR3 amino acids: CASSYPGNTEAFF. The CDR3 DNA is TGTGCCAGCAGCTACCCGGGGAACACTGAAGCTTTCTTT.

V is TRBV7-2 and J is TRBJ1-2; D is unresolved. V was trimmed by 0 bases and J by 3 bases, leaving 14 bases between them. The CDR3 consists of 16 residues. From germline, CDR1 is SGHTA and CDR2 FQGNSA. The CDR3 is CASSLARAGSYYGYTF. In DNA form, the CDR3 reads TGTGCCAGCAGCTTAGCTAGGGCGGGCAGCTACTATGGCTACACCTTC.

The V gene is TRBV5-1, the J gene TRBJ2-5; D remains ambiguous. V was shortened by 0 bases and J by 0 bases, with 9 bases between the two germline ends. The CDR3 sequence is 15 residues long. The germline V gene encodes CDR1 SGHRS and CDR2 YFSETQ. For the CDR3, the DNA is TGCGCCAGCAGCTTGGAGGGTACAAACCAAGAGACCCAGTACTTC. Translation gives CASSLEGTNQETQYF.

CDR3 nucleotide sequence: TGTGCCAGCAGCGTATCGAATGAGCAGTTCTTC. Its translation is CASSVSNEQFF. The V gene is TRBV7-8, the J gene TRBJ2-1; no reliable D call. The CDR3 is made up of 11 amino acids. Germline CDR1 and CDR2: SGHVS and FQNEAQ. The V gene lost 5 bases and the J gene lost 7 bases, with 6 bases spanning the gap.

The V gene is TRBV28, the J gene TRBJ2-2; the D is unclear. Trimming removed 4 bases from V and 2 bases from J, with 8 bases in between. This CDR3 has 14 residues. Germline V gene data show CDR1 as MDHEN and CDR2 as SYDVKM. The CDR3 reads CASSSPGNTGELFF. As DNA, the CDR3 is TGTGCCAGCAGTTCTCCGGGTAACACCGGGGAGCTGTTTTTT.

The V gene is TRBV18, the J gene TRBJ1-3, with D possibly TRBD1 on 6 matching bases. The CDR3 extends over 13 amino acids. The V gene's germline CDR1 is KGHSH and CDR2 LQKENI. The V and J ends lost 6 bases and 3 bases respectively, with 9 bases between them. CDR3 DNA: TGTGCCAGCTCCCCGGACAGTGGAAACACCATATATTTT. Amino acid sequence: CASSPDSGNTIYF.

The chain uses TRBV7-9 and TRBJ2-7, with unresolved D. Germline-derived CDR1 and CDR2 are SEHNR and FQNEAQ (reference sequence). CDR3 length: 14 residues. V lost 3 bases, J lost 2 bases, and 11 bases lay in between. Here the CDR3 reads CASSFDLPAYEQYF. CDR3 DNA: TGTGCCAGCAGCTTTGACTTGCCCGCCTACGAGCAGTACTTC.

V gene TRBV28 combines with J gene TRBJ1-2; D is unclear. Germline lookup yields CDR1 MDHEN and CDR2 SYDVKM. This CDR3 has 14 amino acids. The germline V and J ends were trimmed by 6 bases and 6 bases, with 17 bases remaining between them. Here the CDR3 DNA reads TGTGCCAGCAGCAAACCCGATCGGATTGATGGCTACACCTTC. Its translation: CASSKPDRIDGYTF.

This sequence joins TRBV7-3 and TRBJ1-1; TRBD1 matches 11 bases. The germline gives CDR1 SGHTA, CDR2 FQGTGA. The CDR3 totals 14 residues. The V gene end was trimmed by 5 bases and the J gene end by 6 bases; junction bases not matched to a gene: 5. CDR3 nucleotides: TGTGCCAGCAGCCCTGGACAGGGGGCCTCTGAAGCTTTCTTT. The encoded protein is CASSPGQGASEAFF.

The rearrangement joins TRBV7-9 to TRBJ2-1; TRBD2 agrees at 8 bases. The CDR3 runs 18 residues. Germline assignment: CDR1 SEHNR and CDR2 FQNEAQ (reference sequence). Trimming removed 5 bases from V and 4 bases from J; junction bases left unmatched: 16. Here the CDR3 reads CASSLGGPGLGVYNEQFF. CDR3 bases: TGTGCCAGCAGCCTAGGGGGGCCGGGACTAGGGGTATACAATGAGCAGTTCTTC.